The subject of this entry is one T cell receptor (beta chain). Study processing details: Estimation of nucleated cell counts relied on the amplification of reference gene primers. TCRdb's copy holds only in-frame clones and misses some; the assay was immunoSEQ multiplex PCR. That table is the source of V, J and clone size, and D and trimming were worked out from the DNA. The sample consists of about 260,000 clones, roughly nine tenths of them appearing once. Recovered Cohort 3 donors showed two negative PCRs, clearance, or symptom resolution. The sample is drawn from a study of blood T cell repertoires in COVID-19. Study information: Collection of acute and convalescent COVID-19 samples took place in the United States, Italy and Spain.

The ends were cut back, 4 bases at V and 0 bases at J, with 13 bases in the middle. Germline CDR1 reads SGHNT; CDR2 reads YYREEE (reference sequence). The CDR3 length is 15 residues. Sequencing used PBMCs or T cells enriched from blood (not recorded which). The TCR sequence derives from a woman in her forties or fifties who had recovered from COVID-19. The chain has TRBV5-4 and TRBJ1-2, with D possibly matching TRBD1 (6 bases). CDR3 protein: CASSPHGQTNYGYTF. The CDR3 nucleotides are TGTGCCAGCAGCCCCCACGGACAGACTAACTATGGCTACACCTTC.